This TCR beta chain was retrieved from a study of T-cell memory formation after mild COVID-19. 5'RACE primed at constant segments yielded TCR alpha and TCR beta cDNA libraries bearing sample barcodes and UMIs. TCRdb ran MiXCR on the 5' RACE reads and lists one entry per CDR3 protein. Among some 350,000 distinct CDR3 sequences listed, 13% were seen once. CDR3 size: 14 residues. Germline CDR1 SGHRS, CDR2 YFSETQ. V gave up 4 bases and J gave up 7 bases, with 15 bases separating them. The sample holds a few counts of this clonotype. The sequenced sample was PBMCs or a T cell subset sorted from them (not recorded which). The clonotype originates from a man aged 18 to 30 who had mild COVID-19 (a few samples of this study predate the infection). Cell type and time point are not known. The chain employs TRBV5-1 and TRBJ2-1; D gene ambiguous. CDR3: CASSQQAVENEQFF. The DNA for the CDR3 is TGCGCCAGCAGCCAGCAGGCGGTGGAGAATGAGCAGTTCTTC.